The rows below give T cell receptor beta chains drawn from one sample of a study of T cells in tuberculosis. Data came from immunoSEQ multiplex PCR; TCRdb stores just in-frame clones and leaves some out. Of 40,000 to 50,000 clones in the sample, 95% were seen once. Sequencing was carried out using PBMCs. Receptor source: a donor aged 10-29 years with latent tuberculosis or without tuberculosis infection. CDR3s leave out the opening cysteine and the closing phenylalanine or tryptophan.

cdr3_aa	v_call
ASSGGLGGNTIY	TRBV6-5
ASSLEMVTEQPQH	TRBV7-2
SVVVRYRDWVERIYNEQF	TRBV29-1
ASSLGQGRNTIY	TRBV5-4
ASSPRPRRGNTIY	TRBV28
ASSPPRVLSYNEQF	TRBV27
ASSSATVPYEQY	TRBV28
ASSLRTSGYNEQF	TRBV5-6
ASSARGPLYGYT	TRBV19
ASSSGTRETQY	TRBV7-9
ASTIKGAGRNEKLF	TRBV6-6
SVVATTGGELF	TRBV29-1
ASSPRTNRGLAKNIQY	TRBV7-2
ASSPQRDTDTQY	TRBV18
ASSEGTRREAF	TRBV6-1
ASKTTGLTAEQY	TRBV7-2
ASSPLQGNTGELF	TRBV18
ASSPGVGRASYGYT	TRBV11-2
ASSGPGENTEAF	TRBV9
ASSFEVGTGRSSYNEQF	TRBV5-1
ASSIDIGAGHQNGYT	TRBV19
ASSLGTGGAHGYT	TRBV7-2
ASSPWDRGFGDEQY	TRBV25-1
ASSSEGVGNTIY	TRBV5-8
ASSEEMNTEAF	TRBV9
ASSPWRADRTNEKLF	TRBV18
ASSGQGWFGYT	TRBV10-2
ASSDLFRTEAF	TRBV2
ASSGTGLTNYGYT	TRBV6-1
ASSVSGYEQY	TRBV6-1
ASSLVGQGYGYT	TRBV11-2
ASTPDQGTGNTIY	TRBV5-1
ASFTGADTQY	TRBV7-9
ASSQDSQGFVYT	TRBV4-3
ASSPGTQYNEQF	TRBV7-3
ATSSHRSSYNEQF	TRBV15
ASSASGGYTDTQY	TRBV6-1
ASRGQSLAKNIQY	TRBV27
ASSSVGGAQGWAQY	TRBV7-2
ASSSFGGGLEQY	TRBV6-5
ASSAGGSGNTIY	TRBV5-5
ASSQPGEGLTGELF	TRBV4-2
AWSVGGSTDTQY	TRBV30
ASSPHRGANYGYT	TRBV7-9
ASSVRDWTDTQY	TRBV9
ASSARTSGGYDEQF	TRBV25-1
ASNLRTTDTQY	TRBV5-6